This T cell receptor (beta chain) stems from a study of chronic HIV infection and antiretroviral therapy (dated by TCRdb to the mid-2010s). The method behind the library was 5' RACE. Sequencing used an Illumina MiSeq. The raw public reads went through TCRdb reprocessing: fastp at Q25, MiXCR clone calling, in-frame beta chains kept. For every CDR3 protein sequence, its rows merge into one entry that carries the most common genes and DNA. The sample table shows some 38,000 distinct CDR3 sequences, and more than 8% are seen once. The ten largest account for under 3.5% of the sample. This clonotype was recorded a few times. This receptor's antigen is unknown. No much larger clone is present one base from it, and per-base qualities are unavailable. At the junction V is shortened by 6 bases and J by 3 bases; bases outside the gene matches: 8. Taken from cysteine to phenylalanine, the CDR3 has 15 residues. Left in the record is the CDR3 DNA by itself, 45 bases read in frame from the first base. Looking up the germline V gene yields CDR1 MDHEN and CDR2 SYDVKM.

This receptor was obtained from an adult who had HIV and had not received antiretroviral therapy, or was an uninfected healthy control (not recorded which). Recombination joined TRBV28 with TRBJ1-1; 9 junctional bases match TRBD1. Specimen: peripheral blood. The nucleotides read TGTGCCAGCAGATTCCGGGACAGGGCCTACACTGAAGCTTTCTTT. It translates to CASRFRDRAYTEAFF.